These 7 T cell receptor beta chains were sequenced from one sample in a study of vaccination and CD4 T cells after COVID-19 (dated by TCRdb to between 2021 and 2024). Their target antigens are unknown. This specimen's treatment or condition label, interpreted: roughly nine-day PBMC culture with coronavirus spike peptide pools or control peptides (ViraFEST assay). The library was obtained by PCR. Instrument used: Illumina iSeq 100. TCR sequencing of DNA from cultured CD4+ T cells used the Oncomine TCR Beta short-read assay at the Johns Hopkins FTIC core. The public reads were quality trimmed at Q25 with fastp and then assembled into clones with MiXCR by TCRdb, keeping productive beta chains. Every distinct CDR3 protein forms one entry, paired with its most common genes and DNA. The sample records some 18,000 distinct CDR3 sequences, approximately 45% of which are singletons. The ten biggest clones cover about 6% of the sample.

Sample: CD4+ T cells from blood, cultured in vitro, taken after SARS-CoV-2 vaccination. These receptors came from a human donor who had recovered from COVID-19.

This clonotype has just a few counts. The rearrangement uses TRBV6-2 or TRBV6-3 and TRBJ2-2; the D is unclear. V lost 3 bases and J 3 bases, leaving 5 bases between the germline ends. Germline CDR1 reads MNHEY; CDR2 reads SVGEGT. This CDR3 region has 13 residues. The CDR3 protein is CASSYVDTGELFF. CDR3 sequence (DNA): TGTGCCAGCAGTTATGTGGACACCGGGGAGCTGTTTTTT.

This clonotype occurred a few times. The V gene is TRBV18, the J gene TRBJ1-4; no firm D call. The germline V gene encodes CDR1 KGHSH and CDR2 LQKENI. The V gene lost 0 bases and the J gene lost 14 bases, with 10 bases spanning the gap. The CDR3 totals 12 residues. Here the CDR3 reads CASSPPLGGLFF. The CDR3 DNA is TGTGCCAGCTCACCACCTTTAGGAGGCCTGTTTTTT.

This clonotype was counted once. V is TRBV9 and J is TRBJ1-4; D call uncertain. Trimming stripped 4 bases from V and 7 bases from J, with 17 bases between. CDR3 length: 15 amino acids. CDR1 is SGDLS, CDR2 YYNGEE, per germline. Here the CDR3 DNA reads TGTGCCAGCAGCTTCACCGGGGAGGGAGGTGAAAAACTGTTTTTT. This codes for CASSFTGEGGEKLFF. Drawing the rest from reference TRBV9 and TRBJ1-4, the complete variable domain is DSGVTQTPKHLITATGQRVTLRCSPRSGDLSVYWYQQSLDQGLQFLIQYYNGEERAKGNILERFSAQQFPDLHSELNLSSLELGDSALYFCASSFTGEGGEKLFFGSGTQLSVL.

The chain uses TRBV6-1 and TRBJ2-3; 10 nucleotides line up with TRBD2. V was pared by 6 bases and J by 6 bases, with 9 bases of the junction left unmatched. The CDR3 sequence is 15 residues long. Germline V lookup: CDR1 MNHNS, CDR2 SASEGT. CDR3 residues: CASSRASGSADTQYF. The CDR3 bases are TGTGCCAGCAGCCGCGCTAGCGGGAGTGCGGATACGCAGTATTTT.

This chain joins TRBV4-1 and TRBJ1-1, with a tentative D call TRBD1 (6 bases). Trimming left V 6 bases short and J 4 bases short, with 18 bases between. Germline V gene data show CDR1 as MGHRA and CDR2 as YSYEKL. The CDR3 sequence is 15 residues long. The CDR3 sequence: CASRGTTGYTTEAFF. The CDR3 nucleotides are TGCGCCAGCAGAGGAACCACAGGGTATACCACTGAAGCTTTCTTT.

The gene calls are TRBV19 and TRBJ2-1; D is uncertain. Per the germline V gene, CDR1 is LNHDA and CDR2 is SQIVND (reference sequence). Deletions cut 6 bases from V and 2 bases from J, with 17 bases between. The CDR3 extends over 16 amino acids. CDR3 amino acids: CASSFAGPTPYNEQFF. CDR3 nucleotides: TGTGCCAGTAGCTTTGCCGGGCCGACCCCCTACAATGAGCAGTTCTTC.

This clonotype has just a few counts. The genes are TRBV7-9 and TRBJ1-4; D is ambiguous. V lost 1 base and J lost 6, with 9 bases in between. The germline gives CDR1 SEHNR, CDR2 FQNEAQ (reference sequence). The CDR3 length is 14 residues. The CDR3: CASSLGTAHEKLFF. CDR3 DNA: TGTGCCAGCAGCTTAGGTACAGCCCATGAAAAACTGTTTTTT.